Listed below are T cell receptor beta chains from one sample, sequenced in a study of glioma-infiltrating T cells. TCRdb processed the multiplex PCR reads anew with MiXCR; each CDR3 protein has one entry. The sample has over 90,000 distinct CDR3 sequences, 25% to 35% seen once; the top ten hold about 40%. Sequenced input: glioma tissue, nonneoplastic brain tissue, or PBMCs (not recorded which). The receptor set was obtained from a human donor with low-grade glioma or glioblastoma, undergoing nonglioma brain surgery, or in good health (not recorded which). The CDR3 runs from the conserved cysteine through the conserved F or W. A D gene is named only where the DNA matches it firmly.

cdr3_aa,d_call,v_call
CASSQEVSRAGGQYF,NA,TRBV4-1
CASSGLPSYEQYF,NA,TRBV7-9
CAMRGLASNEQFF,TRBD2,TRBV10-3
CASRQGARETQYF,TRBD1,TRBV6-1
CASSYGGSYGYTF,NA,TRBV6-2/TRBV6-3
CASSFGKVEQFF,NA,TRBV12-3/TRBV12-4
CASSLLQIETQYF,NA,TRBV7-2
CASRDSGNTIYF,NA,TRBV7-2
CASSWGTAETYEQYF,TRBD1,TRBV7-9
CSVEGSPYGYTF,NA,TRBV29-1
CASSLVTDNTGELFF,NA,TRBV7-9
CSAPGAYQETKYF,NA,TRBV20-1
CASSQTAANEQFF,NA,TRBV5-1
CASSPSGENQPQHF,NA,TRBV6-1
CASSYSGVAYEQYF,NA,TRBV6-2/TRBV6-3
CASSLEGRSTLNEQFF,NA,TRBV5-1
CASSLGGGPDTQYF,NA,TRBV7-2
CASTPGTYYGYTF,NA,TRBV11-1
CASTVSTSGGAREQFF,TRBD2,TRBV3-1
CASSLGAGGTNEKLFF,NA,TRBV7-6
CASSLGTGNYEQYF,TRBD1,TRBV7-6
CASSQGFAGGPTDTQYF,TRBD2,TRBV4-3
CASSQIAGTNYGYTF,NA,TRBV4-3
CSASAFQRGHTQYF,TRBD2,TRBV20-1
CASSIGGGGYTF,NA,TRBV19
CASRGKGSNARTEAFF,NA,TRBV6-1
CASSREGGGEVADTQYF,NA,TRBV6-1
CASSQGLAGLLSSYNEQFF,TRBD2,TRBV4-2
CASSLDRRTLHF,NA,TRBV7-3
CATMGYYNSPIHF,NA,TRBV19
CASSSGTSIQTQYF,NA,TRBV6-2/TRBV6-3
CSALLISVGGYGYTF,NA,TRBV20-1
CASSGDRSSYNEQFF,NA,TRBV19
CASSLSAFNSPLHF,NA,TRBV27
CASSRGRSGGPYEQYF,TRBD2,TRBV5-6
CASSYGGLGTEAFF,NA,TRBV6-2/TRBV6-3
CASSRDIYGYTF,NA,TRBV7-9
CASTLSGGGGYTF,NA,TRBV6-1
CASSQDETETQYF,NA,TRBV3-1
CASKDASYGYTF,NA,TRBV27
CASILQGAPGTEAFF,TRBD1,TRBV28
CASRHMGSGNTIYF,NA,TRBV4-2
CASSSPGPSGDTQYF,NA,TRBV7-2
CASTNTGIQPKNF,NA,TRBV28
CASSQDGGGLYTGELFF,NA,TRBV4-3
CASSSQLWGYTF,NA,TRBV7-2